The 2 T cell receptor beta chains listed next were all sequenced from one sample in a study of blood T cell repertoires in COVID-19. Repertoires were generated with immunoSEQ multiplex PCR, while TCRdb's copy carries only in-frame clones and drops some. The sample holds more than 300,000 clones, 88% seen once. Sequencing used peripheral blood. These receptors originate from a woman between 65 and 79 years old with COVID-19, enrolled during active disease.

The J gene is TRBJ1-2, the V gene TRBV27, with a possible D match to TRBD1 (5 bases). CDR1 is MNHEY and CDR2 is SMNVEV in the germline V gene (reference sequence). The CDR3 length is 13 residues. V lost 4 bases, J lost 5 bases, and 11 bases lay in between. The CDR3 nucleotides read TGTGCCAGCAGTTACCGTCAGGGTTATGGCTACACCTTC. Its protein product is CASSYRQGYGYTF.

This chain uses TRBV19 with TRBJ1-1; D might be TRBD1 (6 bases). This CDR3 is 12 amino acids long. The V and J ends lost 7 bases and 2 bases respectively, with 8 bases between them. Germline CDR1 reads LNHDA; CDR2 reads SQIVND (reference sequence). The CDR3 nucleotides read TGTGCCAGTAAGGACAGCAACACTGAAGCTTTCTTT. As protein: CASKDSNTEAFF. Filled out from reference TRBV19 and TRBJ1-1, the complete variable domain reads DGGITQSPKYLFRKEGQNVTLSCEQNLNHDAMYWYRQDPGQGLRLIYYSQIVNDFQKGDIAEGYSVSREKKESFPLTVTSAQKNPTAFYLCASKDSNTEAFFGQGTRLTVV.